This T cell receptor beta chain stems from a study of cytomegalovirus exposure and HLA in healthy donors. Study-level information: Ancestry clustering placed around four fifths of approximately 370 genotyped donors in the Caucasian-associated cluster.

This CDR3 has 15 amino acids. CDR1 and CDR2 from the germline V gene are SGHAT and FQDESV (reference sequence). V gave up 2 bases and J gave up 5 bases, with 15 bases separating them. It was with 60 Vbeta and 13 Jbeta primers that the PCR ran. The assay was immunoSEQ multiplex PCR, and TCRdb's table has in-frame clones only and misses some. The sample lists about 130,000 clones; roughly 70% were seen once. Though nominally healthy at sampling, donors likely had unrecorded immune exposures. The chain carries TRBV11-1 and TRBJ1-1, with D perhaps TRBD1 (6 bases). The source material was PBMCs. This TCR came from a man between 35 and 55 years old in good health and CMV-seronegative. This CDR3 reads CASSLQQGTRTEAFF. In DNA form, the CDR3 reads TGTGCCAGCAGCTTACAACAGGGCACGAGGACTGAAGCTTTCTTT.